The entry below describes one TCR beta chain. Its antigen is not yet known. Base qualities are not provided; no much larger clone lies one nucleotide away. This entry belongs to a study of massively parallel sequencing of T cell beta chains (dated by TCRdb to about 2009). About the full investigation: Using 5'-RACE, Illumina short-read sequencing and a dedicated short-read assembly strategy, the study profiled the diversity of human TCR beta CDR3 in peripheral blood. Results the study describes overall, beyond this receptor: Since the RNA was pooled from many donors, the results show population-average clonotype abundance and not the repertoire of any individual. Most clonotypes (about 70% of the roughly 34,000) were supported by a single sequence read, by which apparent diversity could in principle be inflated. The length of CDR3 beta varied from 21 to 81 nucleotides, with the peak at 45 nucleotides. Usage of TRBV genes spanned from under 0.013% for TRBV17 up to roughly 25% for TRBV20-1, while TRBJ usage spanned from about 1.6% for TRBJ2-6 up to about 15% for TRBJ2-1. A unique TRBV gene could be assigned to only about 23,000 (67.4%) of the clonotypes. By subsampling, clonotype counts were shown to rise linearly with read number, indicating that sequencing depth was far from saturation. The reported gene usage frequencies may have been skewed by preferential PCR amplification of some TRBV and TRBJ sequences. Among under 40,000 distinct clonotypes, single-copy clonotypes made up about 70% of clonotypes but only roughly 19% of assemblies.

The trim is 0 bases for V and 4 bases for J, with a gap of 15 bases between the germline ends. The CDR3 sequence holds 15 residues, the cysteine and phenylalanine included. The only DNA kept is the CDR3, 45 bases in frame from the first base. The germline V gene (reference sequence) supplies CDR1 DFQATT and CDR2 SNEGSKA. Everyone in the donor pool was aged about 18 to 45 years, and the pool included 350 to 450 males and about 150 females. From roughly 160 liters of pooled peripheral blood, peripheral leukocyte polyA+ RNA was isolated. A commercial mRNA preparation from normal human peripheral blood leukocytes, pooled from 600 or so individuals, served as the starting material. TCRdb names Illumina Genome Analyzer II as the instrument used. After two rounds of nested PCR using TRBC1/TRBC2-specific primers, a RACE product of roughly 520 bp was obtained and then gel-purified. First-strand cDNA was synthesized with a TRBC-specific primer plus a template-switching oligonucleotide, by which a 5' anchor for RACE was provided. Because the RACE amplicon was too long to sequence directly with short reads, the RACE amplicon was concatemerized by ligation and then sheared by sonication. PAGE was used to isolate a size fraction of 100 to 300 bp, and that fraction then underwent shotgun sequencing on the Illumina platform. Separate runs on an Illumina GAII yielded 18.8 million 36-nt reads and 21.7 million 50-nt single-end reads. In the original analysis: Assembly of the pooled some 41 million reads was performed with iSSAKE using parameters -m 15, -o 2 and -r 0.7. Seeds for the de novo CDR3 beta assemblies came from reads aligning to the ends of Ensembl TRBV gene predictions that carried unmatched junctional bases. Rather than raw read depth, the number of matching assembled contigs was used to estimate clonotype abundance. Among the assembled clonotypes, roughly 2,000 (roughly 6%) contained in-frame stop codons and were discarded, which left about 35,000 productive clonotypes. Of the 270 or so unique TCR sequences obtained by Sanger sequencing of cloned RACE products, about 69% were also present in the Illumina assembly. TCRdb trimmed public reads at Q25 via fastp, called clones via MiXCR and kept in-frame beta chains. For every CDR3 protein sequence, its rows merge into one entry that carries the most common genes and DNA. TCRdb's processing, not the study's, gives the V and J calls here. Recorded for this sample are 4,000 to 4,500 distinct CDR3 sequences; 30% to 45% of them occurred a single time. Clones ranked in the top ten supply just under 3% of the sample.

Rearrangement joined TRBV20-1 to TRBJ1-2; the D gene is possibly TRBD1, with 6 bases matching. The sequenced sample consisted of commercial RNA from peripheral blood pooled from many donors. The clonotype comes from a pool of human donors in good health; the sample was commercial RNA pooled from many donors. CDR3 region: CSARDSKGDTYGYTF. The DNA reads as follows: TGCAGTGCTAGAGATTCCAAGGGGGACACCTATGGCTACACCTTC.